Shown below are 6 T cell receptor beta chains from a single sample sequenced in a study of CD8 T cells in Susac syndrome. Reverse transcription of roughly 0.45 to 1 ug RNA was performed with random hexamers. TCRdb re-called the immunoSEQ multiplex PCR reads through MiXCR, storing one row per CDR3 protein. This repertoire shows approximately 140,000 distinct CDR3 sequences, approximately 93% found once; its top ten account for approximately 0.25%. Sequenced input: CD8+ T cells from PBMCs. The receptor source for this set is a human donor in good health.

The chain links TRBV7-9 to TRBJ2-3; the D call may be TRBD1 or TRBD2 (6 bases each). With 4 bases removed from V and 6 bases from J, the gap between germline ends came to 17 bases. This CDR3 contains 15 residues. CDR1 is SEHNR and CDR2 is FQNEAQ in the germline V gene (reference sequence). The CDR3 nucleotides read TGTGCCAGCAGCTCCCCAGGGGAGGCACAGGATACGCAGTATTTT. Protein sequence: CASSSPGEAQDTQYF.

The J gene is TRBJ2-1, the V gene TRBV14; TRBD2 is a possible D gene (6 bases). This CDR3 comprises 13 residues. The V and J ends lost 4 bases and 6 bases respectively, with 10 bases between them. Germline CDR1 SGHDN, CDR2 FVKESK. The CDR3 protein is CASSRRGSNEQFF. DNA of the CDR3: TGTGCCAGCAGCCGCCGGGGGTCCAATGAGCAGTTCTTC.

The J gene is TRBJ2-3, the V gene TRBV25-1; D is unclear. Germline CDR1 and CDR2: MGHDK and SYGVNS. Trimming removed 7 bases at V and 2 bases at J, with 7 bases between. The CDR3 consists of 12 residues. CDR3 loop: CASTTLTDTQYF. The CDR3 DNA reads as TGTGCCAGCACGACACTCACAGATACGCAGTATTTT. Full variable domain (missing parts from reference TRBV25-1 and TRBJ2-3): EADIYQTPRYLVIGTGKKITLECSQTMGHDKMYWYQQDPGMELHLIHYSYGVNSTEKGDLSSESTVSRIRTEHFPLTLESARPSHTSQYLCASTTLTDTQYFGPGTRLTVL.

The chain combines TRBV5-1 with TRBJ2-1; possibly TRBD1 for D (5 bases). CDR1 is SGHRS and CDR2 is YFSETQ in the germline V gene. The CDR3 covers 12 residues. Trimming pared 4 bases from V and 9 bases from J, leaving 11 bases between. In DNA form, the CDR3 reads TGCGCCAGCAGCCTCCATGGGGCTGAGCAGTTCTTC. Translating it yields CASSLHGAEQFF.

The CDR3 sequence is CASSQERNTDTQYF. The CDR3 bases are TGCGCCAGCAGCCAAGAACGGAACACAGATACGCAGTATTTT. The V and J genes are TRBV4-3 and TRBJ2-3; D unresolved. Per germline, CDR1 LGHNA and CDR2 YSLEER. The CDR3 totals 14 residues. Trimming cost V 0 bases and J 2 bases, with 6 bases left between them.

The chain has TRBV7-9 and TRBJ1-3; D gene unclear. V was pared by 10 bases and J by 4 bases, with 11 bases between. Germline assignment: CDR1 SEHNR and CDR2 FQNEAQ (reference sequence). The CDR3 covers 12 residues. In DNA, the CDR3 is TGTGCCACCCCAGACTGGGGAAACACCATATATTTT. Amino acids: CATPDWGNTIYF. The whole variable domain, filled in from reference TRBV7-9 and TRBJ1-3, reads DTGVSQNPRHKITKRGQNVTFRCDPISEHNRLYWYRQTLGQGPEFLTYFQNEAQLEKSRLLSDRFSAERPKGSFSTLEIQRTEQGDSAMYLCATPDWGNTIYFGEGSWLTVV.